This is a list of T cell receptor beta chains from one sample in a study of chemoradiotherapy in HPV16-positive cancers. This table comes from immunoSEQ multiplex PCR, and its TCRdb copy is limited to in-frame clones, with some not included. Of tens of thousands of clones in the sample, more than 75% were seen once. The specimen comprised blood, sampled from a patient who underwent chemoradiotherapy. These receptor sequences come from a human donor with HPV-associated anogenital cancer. CDR3s include the opening cysteine and the closing phenylalanine or tryptophan. A D gene is named only where the DNA matches it firmly. Not every row has a clone size; where given, it reads once, few, many or a size class.

CDR3aa: CASTRFNTEAFF
CDR3nt: TGTGCCAGCACCAGGTTTAACACTGAAGCTTTCTTT
v_gene: TRBV21-1
abundance: NA
d_gene: NA
j_gene: TRBJ1-1

CDR3aa: CASGLKRVGELFF
CDR3nt: TGTGCTAGTGGTTTGAAGCGGGTCGGGGAGCTGTTTTTT
v_gene: TRBV12-5
abundance: NA
d_gene: NA
j_gene: TRBJ2-2

CDR3aa: CSVLGPGGDYEQYF
CDR3nt: TGCAGCGTATTAGGGCCGGGCGGTGACTACGAGCAGTACTTC
v_gene: TRBV29-1
abundance: NA
d_gene: NA
j_gene: TRBJ2-7

CDR3aa: CASSIGQGDNEKLFF
CDR3nt: TGCGCCAGCAGCATTGGACAGGGTGATAATGAAAAACTGTTTTTT
v_gene: TRBV5-1
abundance: NA
d_gene: TRBD1
j_gene: TRBJ1-4

CDR3aa: CASSERTGGTYGYTF
CDR3nt: TGTGCCAGCAGTGAGCGGACAGGGGGGACCTATGGCTACACCTTC
v_gene: TRBV6-1
abundance: NA
d_gene: TRBD1
j_gene: TRBJ1-2

CDR3aa: CASSLSRLTGELFF
CDR3nt: TGTGCCAGCAGCTTGTCCCGACTCACCGGGGAGCTGTTTTTT
v_gene: TRBV7-2
abundance: NA
d_gene: NA
j_gene: TRBJ2-2

CDR3aa: CSVQRGSNQPQHF
CDR3nt: TGCAGCGTCCAACGGGGTAGCAATCAGCCCCAGCATTTT
v_gene: TRBV29-1
abundance: NA
d_gene: NA
j_gene: TRBJ1-5

CDR3aa: CASSFAGVGGYTF
CDR3nt: TGCGCCAGCAGCTTCGCGGGGGTCGGCGGCTACACCTTC
v_gene: TRBV5-1
abundance: NA
d_gene: NA
j_gene: TRBJ1-2

CDR3aa: CASSLDTNNEQFF
CDR3nt: TGTGCCAGCAGCTTAGACACGAACAATGAGCAGTTCTTC
v_gene: TRBV7-2
abundance: NA
d_gene: NA
j_gene: TRBJ2-1

CDR3aa: CASSLDRGVIDTQYF
CDR3nt: TGCGCCAGCAGCTTGGACCGGGGGGTTATAGATACGCAGTATTTT
v_gene: TRBV5-1
abundance: NA
d_gene: TRBD2
j_gene: TRBJ2-3

CDR3aa: CASSFSTGYEQYF
CDR3nt: TGTGCCAGCAGTTTCTCAACGGGATACGAGCAGTACTTC
v_gene: TRBV27
abundance: NA
d_gene: NA
j_gene: TRBJ2-7

CDR3aa: CASSWGGVRFSADTQYF
CDR3nt: TGTGCCAGCAGCTGGGGCGGGGTTAGGTTTTCGGCAGATACGCAGTATTTT
v_gene: TRBV7-2
abundance: NA
d_gene: NA
j_gene: TRBJ2-3

CDR3aa: CASSVGQGLGTEAFF
CDR3nt: TGTGCCAGCAGCGTGGGACAGGGTTTGGGCACTGAAGCTTTCTTT
v_gene: TRBV9
abundance: NA
d_gene: TRBD1
j_gene: TRBJ1-1

CDR3aa: CASRGIGPIYGYTF
CDR3nt: TGTGCCAGTAGAGGAATCGGACCGATCTATGGCTACACCTTC
v_gene: TRBV19
abundance: NA
d_gene: NA
j_gene: TRBJ1-2

CDR3aa: CASMVDRDSYEQYF
CDR3nt: TGTGCCAGCATGGTGGACAGGGACTCCTACGAGCAGTACTTC
v_gene: TRBV6-1
abundance: once
d_gene: TRBD1
j_gene: TRBJ2-7

CDR3aa: CASSKGAGVTGANVLTF
CDR3nt: TGTGCCAGTAGTAAGGGAGCGGGAGTCACTGGGGCCAACGTCCTGACTTTC
v_gene: TRBV19
abundance: NA
d_gene: TRBD2
j_gene: TRBJ2-6

CDR3aa: CASSLDGAEAFF
CDR3nt: TGTGCCAGCAGCTTAGATGGCGCGGAAGCTTTCTTT
v_gene: TRBV7-9
abundance: NA
d_gene: NA
j_gene: TRBJ1-1

CDR3aa: CAWSRAGGGGNIQYF
CDR3nt: TGTGCCTGGAGTCGGGCGGGAGGAGGGGGTAACATTCAGTACTTC
v_gene: TRBV30
abundance: NA
d_gene: TRBD2
j_gene: TRBJ2-4

CDR3aa: CASSVLLGVDEQFF
CDR3nt: TGTGCCAGCAGTGTCCTCCTAGGGGTAGATGAGCAGTTCTTC
v_gene: TRBV2
abundance: NA
d_gene: NA
j_gene: TRBJ2-1

CDR3aa: CASSSDGGRGYTF
CDR3nt: TGTGCCAGCAGCTCCGACGGTGGAAGGGGCTACACCTTC
v_gene: TRBV7-3
abundance: NA
d_gene: NA
j_gene: TRBJ1-2

CDR3aa: CASSELSQSLRYNSPLHF
CDR3nt: TGTGCCAGCAGTGAATTAAGTCAGTCCCTACGCTATAATTCACCCCTCCACTTT
v_gene: TRBV6-1
abundance: NA
d_gene: NA
j_gene: TRBJ1-6

CDR3aa: CASSSTGVGNEQFF
CDR3nt: TGTGCCAGCTCCTCGACAGGGGTGGGGAATGAGCAGTTCTTC
v_gene: TRBV18
abundance: NA
d_gene: TRBD1
j_gene: TRBJ2-1

CDR3aa: CASSSGRGETQYF
CDR3nt: TGTGCCAGCAGTTCAGGGCGAGGGGAGACCCAGTACTTC
v_gene: TRBV5-8
abundance: NA
d_gene: NA
j_gene: TRBJ2-5

CDR3aa: CASSPSPSGGDPYTGELFF
CDR3nt: TGTGCCAGCTCACCGTCTCCTAGCGGGGGGGATCCATACACCGGGGAGCTGTTTTTT
v_gene: TRBV18
abundance: NA
d_gene: TRBD2
j_gene: TRBJ2-2

CDR3aa: CASIRVGGTEAFF
CDR3nt: TGTGCCAGCATTAGGGTTGGGGGCACTGAAGCTTTCTTT
v_gene: TRBV14
abundance: NA
d_gene: NA
j_gene: TRBJ1-1

CDR3aa: CASSVGDRARDTQYF
CDR3nt: TGTGCCAGCAGCGTAGGTGACAGGGCTCGTGATACGCAGTATTTT
v_gene: TRBV9
abundance: NA
d_gene: TRBD1
j_gene: TRBJ2-3

CDR3aa: CASSPPIRGGRDEQFF
CDR3nt: TGTGCCAGCAGTCCGCCCATACGGGGGGGCCGCGATGAGCAGTTCTTC
v_gene: TRBV7-2
abundance: once
d_gene: TRBD2
j_gene: TRBJ2-1

CDR3aa: CASSLPYEQYF
CDR3nt: TGTGCCAGCAGTTTGCCTTACGAGCAGTACTTC
v_gene: TRBV28
abundance: NA
d_gene: NA
j_gene: TRBJ2-7

CDR3aa: CASSPLRETQYF
CDR3nt: TGTGCCAGCAGCCCTTTAAGGGAGACCCAGTACTTC
v_gene: TRBV6-6
abundance: once
d_gene: NA
j_gene: TRBJ2-5

CDR3aa: CAISEQLGETQYF
CDR3nt: TGTGCCATCAGTGAACAGCTGGGAGAGACCCAGTACTTC
v_gene: TRBV10-3
abundance: NA
d_gene: NA
j_gene: TRBJ2-5

CDR3aa: CATSRDLGQRHFYGYTF
CDR3nt: TGTGCCACCAGCAGAGATTTGGGACAGAGGCATTTCTATGGCTACACCTTC
v_gene: TRBV15
abundance: NA
d_gene: TRBD1
j_gene: TRBJ1-2

CDR3aa: CASSLAVGGGQETQYF
CDR3nt: TGTGCCAGCAGCTTAGCTGTCGGGGGGGGCCAAGAGACCCAGTACTTC
v_gene: TRBV7-2
abundance: NA
d_gene: TRBD2
j_gene: TRBJ2-5

CDR3aa: CASTPGQSNSPLHF
CDR3nt: TGTGCCAGCACTCCGGGACAGAGTAATTCACCCCTCCACTTT
v_gene: TRBV18
abundance: NA
d_gene: TRBD1
j_gene: TRBJ1-6

CDR3aa: CASSFQEGGEQYF
CDR3nt: TGTGCCAGCAGCTTCCAAGAGGGAGGCGAGCAGTACTTC
v_gene: TRBV5-4
abundance: NA
d_gene: NA
j_gene: TRBJ2-7

CDR3aa: CASSFTSALTGANVLTF
CDR3nt: TGTGCCAGCAGCTTCACTAGCGCCCTCACTGGGGCCAACGTCCTGACTTTC
v_gene: TRBV7-2
abundance: NA
d_gene: TRBD2
j_gene: TRBJ2-6

CDR3aa: CASSSHRGTYEQYF
CDR3nt: TGTGCCAGTAGTTCTCACCGGGGGACCTACGAGCAGTACTTC
v_gene: TRBV19
abundance: NA
d_gene: NA
j_gene: TRBJ2-7

CDR3aa: CSVRSGFGAFF
CDR3nt: TGCAGCGTCCGGTCCGGGTTTGGGGCTTTCTTT
v_gene: TRBV29-1
abundance: NA
d_gene: NA
j_gene: TRBJ1-1

CDR3aa: CASSVDRGTEAFF
CDR3nt: TGTGCCAGCAGTGTCGACAGGGGAACTGAAGCTTTCTTT
v_gene: TRBV6-4
abundance: NA
d_gene: TRBD1
j_gene: TRBJ1-1

CDR3aa: CASSPRASGGAADTQYF
CDR3nt: TGTGCCAGCAGCCCCCGGGCTAGCGGGGGGGCCGCAGATACGCAGTATTTT
v_gene: TRBV5-4
abundance: few
d_gene: TRBD2
j_gene: TRBJ2-3

CDR3aa: CASSQRTIKGAFF
CDR3nt: TGTGCCAGCAGCCAAAGGACAATCAAAGGAGCTTTCTTT
v_gene: TRBV6-5
abundance: NA
d_gene: NA
j_gene: TRBJ1-1

CDR3aa: CSVEVGGTGGEKLFF
CDR3nt: TGCAGCGTTGAAGTTGGAGGGACAGGGGGCGAAAAACTGTTTTTT
v_gene: TRBV29-1
abundance: NA
d_gene: TRBD1
j_gene: TRBJ1-4

CDR3aa: CASSPYRQGVYNEQFF
CDR3nt: TGCGCCAGCAGCCCCTACCGACAGGGGGTATACAATGAGCAGTTCTTC
v_gene: TRBV5-1
abundance: NA
d_gene: TRBD1
j_gene: TRBJ2-1

CDR3aa: CASSQTTSGRGTDTQYF
CDR3nt: TGCGCCAGCAGCCAGACGACTAGCGGGAGGGGGACAGATACGCAGTATTTT
v_gene: TRBV4-3
abundance: NA
d_gene: TRBD2
j_gene: TRBJ2-3

CDR3aa: CASSMMAGSYNEQFF
CDR3nt: TGTGCCAGTAGTATGATGGCGGGCTCCTACAATGAGCAGTTCTTC
v_gene: TRBV19
abundance: NA
d_gene: NA
j_gene: TRBJ2-1

CDR3aa: CASSQDLRQGNSPLHF
CDR3nt: TGCGCCAGCAGCCAAGATCTGAGGCAGGGAAATTCACCCCTCCACTTT
v_gene: TRBV4-1
abundance: NA
d_gene: NA
j_gene: TRBJ1-6

CDR3aa: CASSLAVSNEQFF
CDR3nt: TGTGCCAGCAGCTTGGCGGTTAGTAATGAGCAGTTCTTC
v_gene: TRBV5-6
abundance: NA
d_gene: NA
j_gene: TRBJ2-1